These 5 T cell receptor beta chains share one sample of origin, sequenced in a study of glioma-infiltrating T cells. Amplification of TCR alpha and beta CDR3 regions from RNA used iRepertoire nested multiplex PCR. TCRdb analysed the multiplex PCR reads with MiXCR anew, one entry per CDR3 protein. The data contain 15,000 to 20,000 distinct CDR3 sequences, about three fifths of them singletons. The sequencing sample was made of glioma tissue, nonneoplastic brain tissue, or PBMCs (not recorded which). The receptors shown here come from a human donor with low-grade glioma or glioblastoma, undergoing nonglioma brain surgery, or in good health (not recorded which).

The V gene is TRBV19, the J gene TRBJ2-3, with 9 bases aligning to TRBD2. The CDR3 covers 14 residues. Germline V gene data show CDR1 as LNHDA and CDR2 as SQIVND (reference sequence). V was pared by 7 bases and J by 4 bases, with 6 bases of the junction left unmatched. In nucleotides, the CDR3 is TGTGCCAGTAAAGCTAGCGGGGTGGCAGATACGCAGTATTTT. It encodes CASKASGVADTQYF.

This clonotype is labeled medium-sized. The chain recombines TRBV20-1 with TRBJ2-7; 9 positions match TRBD1. This CDR3 has 14 residues. V shed 6 bases, J shed 5 bases, and the junction held 11 bases outside the gene matches. Germline V lookup: CDR1 DFQATT, CDR2 SNEGSKA (reference sequence). For the CDR3, the DNA is TGCAGTGCCGGGGGCGGGACAGGGATCAACGAGCAGTACTTC. This encodes CSAGGGTGINEQYF.

The table lists this clonotype with many counts. This chain joins TRBV19 and TRBJ1-2, with D possibly matching TRBD1 (5 bases). Per germline, CDR1 LNHDA and CDR2 SQIVND (reference sequence). The V and J ends lost 7 bases and 2 bases respectively, with 14 bases between them. The CDR3 extends over 14 amino acids. In DNA, the CDR3 is TGTGCCAGTACCCCGCCGGGGGTAAACTATGGCTACACCTTC. Translating gives CASTPPGVNYGYTF.

By share, this clonotype counts as medium-sized (0.01 to 0.1%). The chain is built from TRBV7-2 and TRBJ1-1; D uncertain. CDR1 and CDR2 from the germline V gene are SGHTA and FQGNSA. Trimming took 5 bases from V and 1 from J, leaving 8 bases between them. The CDR3 has 13 amino acids. In DNA form, the CDR3 reads TGTGCCAGCAGCGTTACGACGAACACTGAAGCTTTCTTT. Its protein product is CASSVTTNTEAFF.

The chain employs TRBV6-2 or TRBV6-3 and TRBJ1-5; the D is unclear. This CDR3 has 11 residues. The V gene lost 2 bases and the J gene lost 12 bases, with 8 bases spanning the gap. Looked up from germline, CDR1 is MNHEY and CDR2 is SVGEGT. The CDR3 DNA follows: TGTGCCAGCAGTTACGGCGGCGGCCAGCATTTT. It specifies CASSYGGGQHF.